These 3 T cell receptor beta chains came from one sample sequenced in a study of spatial heterogeneity in lung cancer. TCRdb reprocessed the 5' RACE reads via MiXCR and lists one record per CDR3 protein. The table has tens of thousands of distinct CDR3 sequences, less than 20% seen once. Sample time point: blood at routine non-recurrence follow-up after resection. Sequenced material: PBMCs, taken at follow-up. These receptors were collected from a male donor with early-stage non-small cell lung cancer.

The V gene is TRBV20-1, the J gene TRBJ1-1; 7 nucleotides line up with TRBD1. CDR1 is DFQATT, CDR2 SNEGSKA, per germline (reference sequence). The CDR3 is made up of 13 amino acids. Trimming at V came to 5 bases and at J to 4 bases, leaving 7 bases not matched to a gene. CDR3 region: CSASAGTATEAFF. The CDR3 nucleotides read TGCAGTGCTTCAGCCGGGACAGCCACTGAAGCTTTCTTT.

The CDR3 region is CATSRGTGRPPYEQYF. CDR3 in DNA: TGTGCCACCAGCAGAGGTACAGGGAGGCCCCCCTACGAGCAGTACTTC. V is TRBV15 and J is TRBJ2-7, with D perhaps assigned TRBD1 or TRBD2 (6 bases each). The V end lost 1 base, the J end lost 2 bases, and 15 bases lay between the germline ends. The germline V gene has CDR1 LNHNV and CDR2 YYDKDF (reference sequence). The CDR3 runs 16 residues.

This clonotype was counted a few times. This chain connects TRBV4-3 to TRBJ1-5; 10 positions match TRBD1. The V gene end was trimmed by 4 bases and the J gene end by 4 bases; junction bases not matched to a gene: 4. The CDR3 has 15 residues. CDR1 and CDR2 (germline): LGHNA, YSLEER. The CDR3 sequence is CASSRRTGGNQPQHF. CDR3 coding DNA: TGCGCCAGCAGCCGGAGGACAGGGGGAAATCAGCCCCAGCATTTT.